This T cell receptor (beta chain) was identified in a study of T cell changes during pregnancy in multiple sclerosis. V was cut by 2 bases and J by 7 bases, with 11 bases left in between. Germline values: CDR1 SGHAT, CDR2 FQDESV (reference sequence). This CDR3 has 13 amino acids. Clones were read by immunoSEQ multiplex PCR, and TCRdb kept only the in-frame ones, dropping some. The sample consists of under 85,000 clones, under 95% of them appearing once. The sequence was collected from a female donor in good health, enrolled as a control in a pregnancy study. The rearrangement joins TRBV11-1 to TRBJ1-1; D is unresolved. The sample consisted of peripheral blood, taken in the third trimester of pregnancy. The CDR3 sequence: CASSLNTVVEAFF. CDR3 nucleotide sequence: TGTGCCAGCAGCTTAAATACAGTTGTTGAAGCTTTCTTT.